Listed below are T cell receptor beta chains from one sample, sequenced in a study of molecular identifiers for immune sequencing clone quantification. Using its own MiXCR run on the PCR reads, TCRdb lists one record per CDR3 protein. This sample has over 550,000 distinct CDR3 sequences, with about 25% found just once. Specimen: naive CD8+ T cells from blood, with Jurkat cell RNA spiked in. Receptors originate from a human donor in good health. Some libraries in this study had Jurkat cell RNA spiked in. Both conserved end residues are part of each CDR3. The order of the fields is J gene, V gene, clone size, D gene, CDR3 protein, CDR3 DNA. The D gene is left open where the match is weak. Clone size appears in some rows only: once, few, many, or a class for an expanded clone.

>TRBJ1-3|TRBV7-9|-|TRBD1
CASSLKGAVGNTIYF
TGTGCCAGCAGCTTAAAGGGGGCGGTTGGAAACACCATATATTTT
>TRBJ2-1|TRBV5-4|-|-
CASSLEVDFGPIGDEQFF
TGTGCCAGCAGCTTGGAGGTGGACTTTGGGCCGATTGGGGATGAGCAGTTCTTC
>TRBJ2-7|TRBV27|few|-
CASTPLTPGQTSYEQYF
TGTGCCAGCACCCCCCTAACCCCGGGACAAACCTCCTACGAGCAGTACTTC
>TRBJ1-6|TRBV10-3|-|TRBD1
CAIRFTGTDNSPLHF
TGTGCCATCAGATTCACCGGGACAGATAATTCACCCCTCCACTTT
>TRBJ1-5|TRBV2|many|-
CASSEQLQPQHF
TGTGCCAGCAGTGAACAGCTTCAGCCCCAGCATTTT
>TRBJ2-2|TRBV6-4|few|-
CASSVNPGTGELFF
TGTGCCAGCAGTGTAAATCCAGGCACCGGGGAGCTGTTTTTT
>TRBJ2-6|TRBV27|-|TRBD1
CASGLLGGNGANGLTF
TGTGCCAGCGGACTTTTAGGGGGCAATGGGGCCAACGGCCTGACTTTC
>TRBJ2-7|TRBV25-1|few|-
CASSEWGTSYEQYF
TGTGCCAGCAGTGAATGGGGGACCTCCTACGAGCAGTACTTC
>TRBJ2-3|TRBV6-6|many|TRBD2
CASSYPFLAGDADTQYF
TGTGCCAGCAGTTACCCCTTTCTAGCGGGGGATGCAGATACGCAGTATTTT
>TRBJ2-7|TRBV19|-|TRBD2
CASSPAGLAGDQQYF
TGTGCCAGTAGCCCGGCGGGACTAGCGGGAGACCAGCAGTACTTC
>TRBJ2-7|TRBV19|many|-
CASSIDRGSYEQYF
TGTGCCAGTAGTATAGACAGGGGTTCCTACGAGCAGTACTTC
>TRBJ1-1|TRBV9|few|-
CASSPPGGAGTEAFF
TGTGCCAGCAGCCCTCCGGGTGGGGCGGGCACTGAAGCTTTCTTT
>TRBJ1-3|TRBV19|many|-
CASSISGNTIYF
TGTGCCAGTAGTATTTCTGGAAACACCATATATTTT
>TRBJ2-3|TRBV19|many|-
CASSPDGGIDTQYF
TGTGCCAGTAGTCCAGATGGAGGGATAGATACGCAGTATTTT
>TRBJ2-7|TRBV4-2|many|TRBD1
CASSQGPGQGAYEQYF
TGTGCCAGCAGCCAAGGACCCGGACAGGGGGCCTACGAGCAGTACTTC
>TRBJ2-3|TRBV24-1|few|TRBD2
CATSDRLAGNPHTQYF
TGTGCCACCAGTGATCGACTAGCGGGAAACCCCCATACGCAGTATTTT
>TRBJ1-1|TRBV7-9|many|TRBD1
CASSSFTGEFTEAFF
TGTGCCAGCAGCTCTTTCACAGGGGAGTTCACTGAAGCTTTCTTT
>TRBJ1-2|TRBV29-1|many|-
CSVEDLDPGEVNGYTF
TGCAGCGTTGAAGACCTGGATCCTGGGGAGGTAAACGGCTACACCTTC